This TCR beta chain derives from a study of post-analysis software for immune sequencing data. Study as a whole: Clinical courses comprised relapsing-remitting, secondary progressive and progressive-relapsing multiple sclerosis.

Sequencing libraries made from TCR beta cDNA carried unique molecular identifiers. TCRdb ran MiXCR on the PCR reads and lists one entry per CDR3 protein. The repertoire holds 750,000 to 950,000 distinct CDR3 sequences, with approximately 57% as singletons. As concerns this clonotype: Its antigen is still unknown.

Study outcomes and limitations: Patients carried roughly five TRBV segments more frequently than controls did, and TRBV5-6, TRBV5-1 and TRBV20-1 were among them. For normalized Chao1 diversity, multiple sclerosis patients scored significantly lower than controls did.

Germline V gene data show CDR1 as SEHNR and CDR2 as FQNEAQ (reference sequence). The CDR3 extends over 17 amino acids. V shed 5 bases and J 0 bases; nucleotides not matched to a gene: 10. The receptor's source is a girl aged 5 to 17 with multiple sclerosis. What was sequenced was blood. The gene calls are TRBV7-9 and TRBJ1-5, with 7 bases aligning to TRBD1. CDR3 bases: TGTGCCAGCAGCCCACTTACAGGGGCCATTAGCAATCAGCCCCAGCATTTT. Translation: CASSPLTGAISNQPQHF.